This passage covers 16 T cell receptor beta chains from one sample sequenced in a study of T-cell reconstitution after alpha-beta-depleted transplantation in children. Unique molecular identifiers were used to barcode this TCRbeta library. In TCRdb, the PCR reads were re-called with MiXCR into one record per CDR3 protein. The sample lists 330,000 or so distinct CDR3 sequences, around a tenth occurring once. The sample consisted of PBMCs from the stem cell graft donor, taken from the stem cell graft. The receptors were gathered from a human donor who donated a stem cell graft to a child with acute lymphoblastic leukemia.

This clonotype was detected only a few times. The chain combines TRBV14 with TRBJ2-7; 9 positions agree with TRBD2. Trimming removed 5 bases from V and 0 bases from J; junction bases left unmatched: 17. The CDR3 is 19 residues long. Per the germline V gene, CDR1 is SGHDN and CDR2 is FVKESK. The CDR3 here is CASSLKPVGLAGISYEQYF. CDR3 DNA sequence: TGTGCCAGCAGCTTAAAGCCCGTCGGGCTAGCGGGGATCTCCTACGAGCAGTACTTC.

A few counts support this clonotype. At one end the junction does not follow the germline gene, possibly because of a read error. The chain is built from TRBV5-5 and TRBJ2-5; 12 bases match TRBD1. The CDR3 is 14 amino acids. Per the germline V gene, CDR1 is SGHKS and CDR2 is YYEKEE (reference sequence). The CDR3 is CASSLRDRGLGSWF. The CDR3 DNA reads as TGTGCCAGCAGCCTCCGGGACAGGGGGCTTGGGAGTTGGTTC.

This clonotype was picked up many times. This chain uses TRBV27 with TRBJ2-1; 13 nucleotides align to TRBD2. Per germline, CDR1 MNHEY and CDR2 SMNVEV (reference sequence). The CDR3 runs 17 residues. V trimming: 6 bases; J trimming: 6 bases; junction bases outside the gene matches: 11. The CDR3 coding sequence is TGTGCCAGCAGGACGACTAGCGGGAGGTCTGCCTCCAATGAGCAGTTCTTC. Its protein is CASRTTSGRSASNEQFF.

The table lists this clonotype with many counts. This chain links TRBV20-1 with TRBJ2-4; D not resolved. The CDR3 has 13 amino acids. Germline assignment: CDR1 DFQATT and CDR2 SNEGSKA (reference sequence). Deletions cut 3 bases from V and 0 bases from J, with 6 bases between. The CDR3 reads CSASIVAKNIQYF. The DNA for the CDR3 is TGCAGTGCTAGCATCGTAGCCAAAAACATTCAGTACTTC.

This clonotype was seen more than once but under ten times. This chain uses TRBV27 with TRBJ2-2; D is possibly TRBD1 (6 bases). The germline V and J ends were trimmed by 4 bases and 5 bases, with 11 bases remaining between them. This CDR3 has 14 residues. CDR1 MNHEY and CDR2 SMNVEV come from the germline V gene (reference sequence). The CDR3 loop reads CASSSGTQTGELFF. CDR3 DNA: TGTGCCAGCAGTTCCGGGACACAAACCGGGGAGCTGTTTTTT.

This clonotype has more than one count but fewer than ten. The V and J genes are TRBV29-1 and TRBJ2-7; D unclear. The CDR3 covers 12 residues. Trimming removed 4 bases from V and 7 bases from J, with 14 bases in between. Germline CDR1 and CDR2: SQVTM and ANQGSEA. The CDR3 DNA is TGCAGCGTTGCCGATTCTTCGGAGGAGCAGTACTTC. Protein sequence: CSVADSSEEQYF.

This clonotype has only a few counts. The V gene is TRBV10-3, the J gene TRBJ2-3; the match to TRBD1 covers 7 bases. The ends lost 11 bases at V and 1 base at J; junction bases unmatched: 6. The CDR3 has 13 amino acids. CDR1 is ENHRY, CDR2 SYGVKD, per germline. CDR3 coding DNA: TGTGCCTCTCAGGGGACAGGCACAGATACGCAGTATTTT. It yields the protein CASQGTGTDTQYF.

The chain uses TRBV6-6 and TRBJ2-5; no reliable D call. This CDR3 has 12 amino acids. V gave up 8 bases and J gave up 3 bases, with 10 bases separating them. Germline values: CDR1 MNHNY, CDR2 SVGAGI (reference sequence). DNA of the CDR3: TGTGCCAGCGGAGTCTTCAAAGAGACCCAGTACTTC. It specifies CASGVFKETQYF.

This clonotype showed up just a few times. The chain recombines TRBV3-1 with TRBJ2-1, with D perhaps assigned TRBD1 or TRBD2 (6 bases each). V lost 2 bases and J lost 2, with 13 bases in between. Germline V lookup: CDR1 LGHDT, CDR2 YNNKEL (reference sequence). This CDR3 has 16 residues. CDR3 in amino acids: CASSQITRDTYNEQFF. The CDR3, as DNA: TGTGCCAGCAGCCAAATAACGCGGGACACCTACAATGAGCAGTTCTTC.

This clonotype was detected ten times or more. The gene calls are TRBV20-1 and TRBJ1-1, with D perhaps TRBD1 (5 bases). CDR1 is DFQATT and CDR2 is SNEGSKA in the germline V gene (reference sequence). The CDR3 is made up of 14 amino acids. Trimming removed 3 bases from V and 1 base from J, with 12 bases in between. The CDR3 sequence: CSASYRWGNTEAFF. CDR3 DNA sequence: TGCAGTGCTAGTTACAGGTGGGGGAACACTGAAGCTTTCTTT.

This clonotype has just a few counts. The chain links TRBV5-1 to TRBJ1-1, with D tentatively TRBD1 (5 bases). V was shortened by 0 bases and J by 1 base, with 16 bases between the two germline ends. The germline V gene encodes CDR1 SGHRS and CDR2 YFSETQ. The CDR3 totals 17 residues. CDR3 in amino acids: CASSLAHGGLTNTEAFF. CDR3 sequence (DNA): TGCGCCAGCAGCTTGGCCCATGGGGGTCTCACGAACACTGAAGCTTTCTTT.

At least ten counts were recorded for this clonotype. The rearrangement uses TRBV27 and TRBJ2-2; D is unclear. The CDR3 consists of 13 residues. Trimming removed 5 bases from V and 5 bases from J, with 9 bases in between. CDR1 is MNHEY, CDR2 SMNVEV, per germline (reference sequence). The CDR3 loop is CASSPSRTGELFF. CDR3 bases: TGTGCCAGCAGTCCCTCCCGGACCGGGGAGCTGTTTTTT.

V gene TRBV25-1 combines with J gene TRBJ2-1; TRBD1 or TRBD2 may be the D gene (6 bases each). The CDR3 is 12 residues long. V gave up 7 bases and J gave up 15 bases, with 19 bases separating them. The V gene's germline CDR1 is MGHDK and CDR2 SYGVNS. CDR3 region: CASTAIGGSLFF. CDR3 coding DNA: TGTGCCAGCACCGCAATAGGGGGGAGTTTGTTCTTC.

This clonotype was seen more than once but under ten times. The CDR3 nucleotides read TGTGCCAGCAGTTTTTCAGGGCTCGGGGATCAGCCCCAGCATTTT. Encoded protein: CASSFSGLGDQPQHF. This rearrangement joins TRBV12-3 or TRBV12-4 to TRBJ1-5; D is possibly TRBD1 (5 bases). The CDR3 totals 15 residues. Trimming removed 3 bases from V and 5 bases from J, with 14 bases in between.

This clonotype has a handful of counts. V usage is TRBV6-2 or TRBV6-3 and J usage is TRBJ2-3; the D is unclear. Germline assignment: CDR1 MNHEY and CDR2 SVGEGT. The CDR3 covers 14 residues. Trimming left V 0 bases short and J 0 bases short, with 4 bases between. This chain's CDR3 is CASSYSYSTDTQYF. CDR3 DNA sequence: TGTGCCAGCAGTTACTCCTACAGCACAGATACGCAGTATTTT.

This clonotype appeared many times. The J gene is TRBJ2-7, the V gene TRBV7-9; D remains ambiguous. The CDR3 length is 13 residues. V was cut by 1 base and J by 2 bases, with 6 bases left in between. Germline V gene sequence: CDR1 SEHNR, CDR2 FQNEAQ (reference sequence). The DNA for the CDR3 is TGTGCCAGCAGCTTAGGTAGCCCCTACGAGCAGTACTTC. It is translated as CASSLGSPYEQYF.